These 31 T cell receptor beta chains share one sample of origin, sequenced in a study of radiation and T cells in renal cell carcinoma. This table comes from immunoSEQ multiplex PCR, and its TCRdb copy is limited to in-frame clones, with some not included. The sample includes 130,000 to 150,000 clones, over 75% of them seen just once. The time point here: baseline pretreatment blood. Treatment: 15 Gy SBRT to primary tumor, nephrectomy 4 weeks later. Source: blood, taken from a patient whose treatment included radiotherapy and nephrectomy. These receptors originate from a woman in her forties or fifties with renal cell carcinoma.

The chain is built from TRBV7-2 and TRBJ1-3; possible D gene TRBD1, 5 bases. Germline-derived CDR1 and CDR2 are SGHTA and FQGNSA. V lost 1 base, J lost 2 bases, and 6 bases lay in between. This CDR3 is 14 amino acids long. The CDR3 nucleotides are TGTGCCAGCAGCTTAGTCAGGGCTGGAAACACCATATATTTT. Its translation is CASSLVRAGNTIYF.

V usage is TRBV9 and J usage is TRBJ2-5; no firm D call. Trimming took 5 bases from V and 4 from J, leaving 21 bases between them. The CDR3 is made up of 16 amino acids. From germline, CDR1 is SGDLS and CDR2 YYNGEE. The CDR3 DNA follows: TGTGCCAGCAGTTTTACGGCTGGGGAAGGAACAGAGACCCAGTACTTC. Protein sequence: CASSFTAGEGTETQYF.

J is TRBJ2-7 and V is TRBV18, with 11 positions matching TRBD2. The CDR3 consists of 15 residues. Germline CDR1 reads KGHSH; CDR2 reads LQKENI. V was clipped by 5 bases and J by 1 base; unmatched bases: 4. The CDR3 DNA reads as TGTGCCAGCTCAGATAGCGGGGGGGTTTCCTACGAGCAGTACTTC. Translating gives CASSDSGGVSYEQYF.

The chain's CDR3 is CASSQPWGQPNTEAFF. CDR3 nucleotide sequence: TGCGCCAGCAGTCAGCCATGGGGACAGCCTAACACTGAAGCTTTCTTT. The gene calls are TRBV23-1 and TRBJ1-1; 7 nucleotides match TRBD1. TRBV23-1 is recorded as an ORF, its role being uncertain. V lost 3 bases to trimming and J lost 2 bases; unmatched junction nucleotides: 9. The CDR3 sequence is 16 residues long.

The rearrangement joins TRBV27 to TRBJ1-3; 9 bases are a match to TRBD1. The CDR3 covers 15 residues. V lost 6 bases to trimming and J lost 0 bases; unmatched junction nucleotides: 3. The germline V gene has CDR1 MNHEY and CDR2 SMNVEV (reference sequence). The CDR3 sequence: CASRGTGSSGNTIYF. CDR3 nucleotide sequence: TGTGCCAGCAGGGGGACAGGGAGCTCTGGAAACACCATATATTTT.

V is TRBV6-6 and J is TRBJ2-3; 7 bases agree with TRBD2. Trimming cost V 4 bases and J 2 bases; bases outside gene matches: 9. Germline V CDR1 and CDR2: MNHNY, SVGAGI (reference sequence). The CDR3 runs to 16 residues. The CDR3 is CASSSRLAGPTDTQYF. CDR3 coding DNA: TGTGCCAGCAGTTCCAGACTAGCAGGACCCACAGATACGCAGTATTTT.

This chain connects TRBV7-2 to TRBJ1-6, with D perhaps matching TRBD1 (6 bases). Trimming left V 4 bases short and J 2 bases short, with 9 bases between. This CDR3 spans 15 amino acids. Germline V gives CDR1 SGHTA, CDR2 FQGNSA. In nucleotides, the CDR3 is TGTGCCAGCAGCTCAGGGGCGCCCTATAATTCACCCCTCCACTTT. It specifies CASSSGAPYNSPLHF.

The chain uses TRBV6-1 and TRBJ1-1; D gene ambiguous. Trimming cost V 8 bases and J 1 base, with 5 bases left between them. The CDR3 is made up of 11 amino acids. Germline lookup yields CDR1 MNHNS and CDR2 SASEGT. CDR3 coding DNA: TGTGCCAGCTGGGAGAACACTGAAGCTTTCTTT. It codes for CASWENTEAFF.

The genes are TRBV4-3 and TRBJ1-3; unclear D gene. The CDR3 is 13 amino acids. Germline V gives CDR1 LGHNA, CDR2 YSLEER. Trimming took off 3 bases at V and 1 base at J, with 4 bases between the two ends. The DNA of the CDR3 is TGCGCCAGCAGCCAGGCTTCTGGAAACACCATATATTTT. It codes for CASSQASGNTIYF.

This chain uses TRBV30 with TRBJ2-2; D may correspond to TRBD1 or TRBD2 (6 bases each). With 2 bases removed from V and 2 bases from J, the gap between germline ends came to 9 bases. The CDR3 consists of 14 residues. Germline CDR1 reads GTSNPN; CDR2 reads SVGIG (reference sequence). CDR3 in amino acids: CAWSFGGNTGELFF. The CDR3 DNA reads TGTGCCTGGAGTTTCGGGGGCAACACCGGGGAGCTGTTTTTT.

The chain couples TRBV2 to TRBJ1-5, with D uncertain. Germline V gene lookup returns CDR1 SNHLY and CDR2 FYNNEI. The CDR3 runs 17 residues. The germline V and J ends were trimmed by 1 base and 0 bases, with 13 bases remaining between them. This CDR3 is CASSEEWERPSNQPQHF. CDR3 nucleotides: TGTGCCAGCAGTGAAGAGTGGGAACGACCTAGCAATCAGCCCCAGCATTTT.

This clone was recorded only once. J is TRBJ2-1 and V is TRBV9; either TRBD1 or TRBD2 may fit D (5 bases each). Germline lookup yields CDR1 SGDLS and CDR2 YYNGEE. Trimming took 0 bases from V and 7 from J, leaving 17 bases between them. The CDR3 is 16 residues long. In nucleotides, the CDR3 is TGTGCCAGCAGCGTAGACCCGGCCGGGGCCCTAAATGAGCAGTTCTTC. This codes for CASSVDPAGALNEQFF.

This rearrangement joins TRBV25-1 to TRBJ2-2; no definite D call. Trimming pared 7 bases from V and 6 bases from J, leaving 9 bases between. Germline V gene sequence: CDR1 MGHDK, CDR2 SYGVNS. The CDR3 runs to 12 residues. CDR3 DNA sequence: TGTGCCAGCACCTCCCTACCCGGGGAGCTGTTTTTT. Its protein is CASTSLPGELFF. The variable domain in full, completed from reference TRBV25-1 and TRBJ2-2, reads EADIYQTPRYLVIGTGKKITLECSQTMGHDKMYWYQQDPGMELHLIHYSYGVNSTEKGDLSSESTVSRIRTEHFPLTLESARPSHTSQYLCASTSLPGELFFGEGSRLTVL.

This clone was seen a few times. The chain employs TRBV5-1 and TRBJ2-2; 10 nucleotides align to TRBD2. The trim removed 0 bases at V and 2 bases at J, leaving 1 base unmatched. There are 16 residues in the CDR3. Germline CDR1 is SGHRS and CDR2 is YFSETQ. The CDR3 bases are TGCGCCAGCAGCTTGGTACTAGCGGGAAACACCGGGGAGCTGTTTTTT. Amino acids: CASSLVLAGNTGELFF. The full variable domain, with the rest looked up from reference TRBV5-1 and TRBJ2-2, is KAGVTQTPRYLIKTRGQQVTLSCSPISGHRSVSWYQQTPGQGLQFLFEYFSETQRNKGNFPGRFSGRQFSNSRSEMNVSTLELGDSALYLCASSLVLAGNTGELFFGEGSRLTVL.

The rearrangement joins TRBV7-2 to TRBJ1-5, with 8 bases that match TRBD1. CDR1 is SGHTA and CDR2 is FQGNSA in the germline V gene. The CDR3 totals 13 residues. Trimming took 11 bases from V and 4 from J; bases not matched to a gene: 7. The CDR3 reads CAEGQGANQPQHF. The CDR3 DNA is TGTGCCGAGGGGCAGGGGGCAAATCAGCCCCAGCATTTT.

This chain connects TRBV10-3 to TRBJ1-1; the match to TRBD1 covers 8 bases. V was clipped by 7 bases and J by 0 bases; unmatched bases: 10. This CDR3 is 16 amino acids long. Germline V gives CDR1 ENHRY, CDR2 SYGVKD. CDR3 loop: CAIKDGRQGLNTEAFF. In nucleotides, the CDR3 is TGTGCCATCAAGGACGGCCGACAGGGGTTGAACACTGAAGCTTTCTTT.

The CDR3 DNA follows: TGTGCCAGCAGCTTAAGGGGACTACTAGGGGCCAACGTCCTGACTTTC. Translation gives CASSLRGLLGANVLTF. The chain couples TRBV7-9 to TRBJ2-6; 7 bases are shared with TRBD2. Germline assignment: CDR1 SEHNR and CDR2 FQNEAQ (reference sequence). After removal of 2 bases from V and 4 bases from J, the junction contained 5 bases not matched to a gene. The CDR3 totals 16 residues.

This rearrangement joins TRBV15 to TRBJ2-7, with TRBD2 as a possible D gene (5 bases). This CDR3 contains 15 residues. CDR1 is LNHNV, CDR2 YYDKDF, per germline (reference sequence). The V and J ends lost 0 bases and 1 base respectively, with 10 bases between them. The CDR3 protein is CATSRDSGISYEQYF. The CDR3 nucleotides are TGTGCCACCAGCAGAGATTCCGGGATTTCCTACGAGCAGTACTTC. The whole variable domain, filled in from reference TRBV15 and TRBJ2-7, reads DAMVIQNPRYQVTQFGKPVTLSCSQTLNHNVMYWYQQKSSQAPKLLFHYYDKDFNNEADTPDNFQSRRPNTSFCFLDIRSPGLGDTAMYLCATSRDSGISYEQYFGPGTRLTVT.

The rearrangement uses TRBV19 and TRBJ1-3; no clear D. Germline loops: CDR1 LNHDA, CDR2 SQIVND (reference sequence). The length of the CDR3 is 15 residues. V lost 3 bases to trimming and J lost 0 bases, with 9 bases between them. The CDR3 DNA follows: TGTGCCAGTAGTATTGAGGACTTCTCTGGAAACACCATATATTTT. It translates to CASSIEDFSGNTIYF. The entire variable domain, with the rest obtained from reference TRBV19 and TRBJ1-3, is as follows: DGGITQSPKYLFRKEGQNVTLSCEQNLNHDAMYWYRQDPGQGLRLIYYSQIVNDFQKGDIAEGYSVSREKKESFPLTVTSAQKNPTAFYLCASSIEDFSGNTIYFGEGSWLTVV.

CDR3 amino acids: CSVARGGGKPFTDTQYF. CDR3 nucleotide sequence: TGCAGCGTTGCCCGAGGGGGCGGGAAACCTTTCACAGATACGCAGTATTTT. V gene TRBV29-1 combines with J gene TRBJ2-3; D is possibly TRBD1 (7 bases). The V end lost 4 bases, the J end lost 2 bases, and 22 bases lay between the germline ends. CDR3 length: 17 residues. Per the germline V gene, CDR1 is SQVTM and CDR2 is ANQGSEA.

Only a few counts were recorded for this clone. CDR3 loop: CASSAMAEGTEAFF. The DNA of the CDR3 is TGTGCCAGCAGTGCCATGGCTGAGGGCACTGAAGCTTTCTTT. J is TRBJ1-1 and V is TRBV25-1; no clear D. V lost 4 bases and J 4 bases, leaving 13 bases between the germline ends. CDR3 length: 14 residues. CDR1 and CDR2 (germline): MGHDK, SYGVNS.

On this clone: One junction end disagrees with the germline gene, perhaps due to a read error. V usage is TRBV7-9 and J usage is TRBJ1-2, with TRBD1 matching 7 bases. Germline values: CDR1 SEHNR, CDR2 FQNEAQ (reference sequence). This CDR3 spans 9 amino acids. CDR3 loop: CAGSRDSNF. In DNA form, the CDR3 reads TGTGCCGGATCCAGGGACAGCAACTTC. Complete variable domain (other parts from reference TRBV7-9 and TRBJ1-2): DTGVSQNPRHKITKRGQNVTFRCDPISEHNRLYWYRQTLGQGPEFLTYFQNEAQLEKSRLLSDRFSAERPKGSFSTLEIQRTEQGDSAMYLCAGSRDSNFGSGTRLTVV.

This clone was seen only a few times. This chain uses TRBV11-2 with TRBJ1-1; D call uncertain. The CDR3 loop spans 14 amino acids. V was cut by 1 base and J by 5 bases, with 11 bases left in between. Germline V CDR1 and CDR2: SGHAT, FQNNGV. The CDR3 region is CASSLVYERTEAFF. CDR3 nucleotides: TGTGCCAGCAGCTTAGTCTACGAGAGGACTGAAGCTTTCTTT.

The chain recombines TRBV6-1 with TRBJ1-1; TRBD1 might be the D (5 bases). The CDR3 is 14 residues long. Germline V CDR1 and CDR2: MNHNS, SASEGT. Trimming cost V 6 bases and J 7 bases, with 18 bases left between them. The CDR3 reads CASRGRQGTIEAFF. The DNA of the CDR3 is TGTGCCAGCAGAGGACGCCAAGGGACTATTGAAGCTTTCTTT.

The CDR3 DNA follows: TGTGCCAGTAATTCGCTTAAGGGATGGACGAACACTGAAGCTTTCTTT. Residues: CASNSLKGWTNTEAFF. J is TRBJ1-1 and V is TRBV19; no clear D. The CDR3 extends over 16 amino acids. Trimming cost V 7 bases and J 1 base, with 19 bases left between them. CDR1 is LNHDA and CDR2 is SQIVND in the germline V gene (reference sequence).

J is TRBJ2-7 and V is TRBV7-9; D assignment may be TRBD1 or TRBD2 (6 bases each). The length of the CDR3 is 14 residues. Germline V gives CDR1 SEHNR, CDR2 FQNEAQ (reference sequence). V dropped 11 bases and J dropped 3 bases, with 20 bases sitting between them. CDR3 nucleotide sequence: TGTGCCGGGATACCATGGGGGGCCGGCTACGAGCAGTACTTC. It specifies CAGIPWGAGYEQYF.

This clone appeared a few times. This chain links TRBV11-3 with TRBJ1-1, with TRBD1 as a possible D gene (5 bases). CDR3 length equals 15 residues. Germline CDR1 is SGHNT and CDR2 is YENEEA. With 0 bases removed from V and 1 base from J, the gap between germline ends came to 9 bases. CDR3 sequence: CASSLDGQGNTEAFF. CDR3 sequence (DNA): TGTGCCAGCAGCTTAGACGGGCAGGGGAACACTGAAGCTTTCTTT.

The chain combines TRBV7-2 with TRBJ2-5; TRBD2 might be the D (5 bases). V lost 5 bases to trimming and J lost 5 bases, with 12 bases between them. Germline V gives CDR1 SGHTA, CDR2 FQGNSA. The CDR3 sequence is 13 residues long. For the CDR3, the DNA is TGTGCCAGCAGCCCACTAGTCGGGGAGACCCAGTACTTC. This sequence encodes CASSPLVGETQYF.

Written as DNA, the CDR3 is TGTGCCAGCAGCTTAAATTCCGAGTCCCCCGATGAGCAGTTCTTC. Its protein product is CASSLNSESPDEQFF. The chain has TRBV7-3 and TRBJ2-1; D is ambiguous. CDR1 is SGHTA, CDR2 FQGTGA, per germline. The V gene lost 1 base and the J gene lost 8 bases, with 15 bases spanning the gap. The length of the CDR3 is 15 residues.

With respect to this clone: The same CDR3 is also encoded by other DNA sequences in this sample. The V gene is TRBV7-2, the J gene TRBJ1-1, with no clear D. Trimming stripped 2 bases from V and 0 bases from J, with 4 bases between. This CDR3 contains 13 residues. The germline V gene encodes CDR1 SGHTA and CDR2 FQGNSA. The CDR3 spells CASSLRLNTEAFF. The CDR3 coding sequence is TGTGCCAGCAGCTTACGGTTGAACACTGAAGCTTTCTTT. Filled out from reference TRBV7-2 and TRBJ1-1, the complete variable domain reads GAGVSQSPSNKVTEKGKDVELRCDPISGHTALYWYRQSLGQGLEFLIYFQGNSAPDKSGLPSDRFSAERTGGSVSTLTIQRTQQEDSAVYLCASSLRLNTEAFFGQGTRLTVV.

This clone appeared a few times. The chain employs TRBV7-3 and TRBJ1-1; no definite D call. Germline lookup yields CDR1 SGHTA and CDR2 FQGTGA. There are 13 residues in the CDR3. The ends were cut back, 5 bases at V and 0 bases at J, with 7 bases in the middle. This CDR3 is CASSEMMNTEAFF. The CDR3 DNA reads as TGTGCCAGCAGCGAGATGATGAACACTGAAGCTTTCTTT.